This T cell receptor beta chain was retrieved from a study of blood T cell repertoires in COVID-19. Some clones are missing from TCRdb's copy, which holds only in-frame ones; the method was immunoSEQ multiplex PCR. The sample includes 120,000 or so clones, 84% of them seen just once. In its sample, this clone was seen many times. Germline CDR1 is LNHDA and CDR2 is SQIVND (reference sequence). This CDR3 comprises 15 residues. V shed 4 bases, J shed 0 bases, and the junction held 1 base outside the gene matches. The chain couples TRBV19 to TRBJ2-1, with 9 bases that match TRBD2. The sequencing input was peripheral blood. This TCR came from a woman between 25 and 40 years old who had recovered from COVID-19. CDR3 DNA: TGTGCCAGTAGTAGCGGGGGGGACTCCTACAATGAGCAGTTCTTC. Its protein is CASSSGGDSYNEQFF.